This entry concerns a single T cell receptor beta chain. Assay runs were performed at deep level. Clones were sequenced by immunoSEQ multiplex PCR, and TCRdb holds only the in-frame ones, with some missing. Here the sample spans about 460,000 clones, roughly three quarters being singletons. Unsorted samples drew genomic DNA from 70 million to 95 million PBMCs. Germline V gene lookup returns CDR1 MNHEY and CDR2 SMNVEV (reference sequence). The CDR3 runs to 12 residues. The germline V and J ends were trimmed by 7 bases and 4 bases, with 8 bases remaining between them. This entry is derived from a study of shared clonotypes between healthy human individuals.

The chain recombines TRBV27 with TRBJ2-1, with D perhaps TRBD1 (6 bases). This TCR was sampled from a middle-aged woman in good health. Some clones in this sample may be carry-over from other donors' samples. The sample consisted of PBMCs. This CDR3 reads CASIGQYNEQFF. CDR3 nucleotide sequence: TGTGCCAGCATAGGACAGTACAATGAGCAGTTCTTC.